This TCR beta chain was captured in a study of blood T cells in healthy people across ages. This clonotype was recorded only once. PCR was performed a second time for 7 to 11 cycles using a sample-barcoded 5' primer and a J-beta primer mix. TCRdb independently ran MiXCR on the 5' RACE reads; one entry per CDR3 protein. The data hold 700,000 to 850,000 distinct CDR3 sequences, with less than 70% observed a single time. The germline V and J ends were trimmed by 2 bases and 4 bases, with 11 bases remaining between them. The germline gives CDR1 MNHEY, CDR2 SVGEGT. The CDR3 runs 14 residues. The TCR originated in a man older than 75 in good health. The chain links TRBV6-2 or TRBV6-3 to TRBJ1-2; D is unclear. Sequencing was performed on blood. The CDR3 protein is CASSYPPRTYGYTF. The CDR3 bases are TGTGCCAGCAGTTACCCCCCGCGGACCTATGGCTACACCTTC.